These 18 T cell receptor beta chains were all obtained from the same sample, sequenced in a study of T-cell reconstitution after alpha-beta-depleted transplantation in children. As it was prepared, the TCRbeta library received unique molecular identifiers. MiXCR, run by TCRdb on the PCR reads, gives a single entry per CDR3 protein. This repertoire shows around 800,000 distinct CDR3 sequences, about 15% found once; its top ten account for 5%. This specimen consisted of PBMCs, mostly from graft donor cells, obtained 360 days after TCRalphabeta/CD19-depleted stem cell transplant. All receptors derive from a male patient younger than 18 who had a stem cell transplant for acute lymphoblastic leukemia, so the T cells may come from the graft donor.

The V and J genes are TRBV24-1 and TRBJ2-1; 8 bases agree with TRBD1. From germline, CDR1 is KGHDR and CDR2 SFDVKD. With 4 bases clipped from V and 6 bases from J, the junction kept 4 bases outside the gene matches. The CDR3 contains 14 residues. The CDR3 sequence is CATSEPGQGNEQFF. The CDR3 nucleotides are TGTGCCACCAGTGAACCCGGACAGGGCAATGAGCAGTTCTTC.

The V and J genes are TRBV28 and TRBJ2-7, with 14 bases identical to TRBD2. The germline CDR1 and CDR2 sequences are MDHEN and SYDVKM. This CDR3 is 17 amino acids long. V was clipped by 5 bases and J by 5 bases; unmatched bases: 11. The CDR3 sequence is CASSPGTSGSFAHEQYF. The CDR3, as DNA: TGTGCCAGCAGTCCGGGGACTAGCGGGAGTTTCGCCCACGAGCAGTACTTC. Full variable domain (outside the CDR3, taken from reference TRBV28 and TRBJ2-7): DVKVTQSSRYLVKRTGEKVFLECVQDMDHENMFWYRQDPGLGLRLIYFSYDVKMKEKGDIPEGYSVSREKKERFSLILESASTNQTSMYLCASSPGTSGSFAHEQYFGPGTRLTVT.

The sample holds a few counts of this clonotype. V gene TRBV5-1 combines with J gene TRBJ1-1, with no clear D. CDR1 is SGHRS and CDR2 is YFSETQ in the germline V gene. This CDR3 region has 13 residues. Deletions cut 4 bases from V and 4 bases from J, with 11 bases between. The CDR3 loop is CASSRFSVTEAFF. CDR3 DNA: TGCGCCAGCAGCCGTTTCTCAGTCACTGAAGCTTTCTTT.

The V call is TRBV20-1, the J call TRBJ2-1; 8 bases are shared with TRBD2. The V gene's germline CDR1 is DFQATT and CDR2 SNEGSKA (reference sequence). The V segment lost 3 bases and the J segment 2 bases; nucleotides outside the gene matches: 6. The CDR3 contains 15 residues. The CDR3 here is CSASNREGPYNEQFF. The CDR3 DNA reads TGCAGTGCTAGTAATCGGGAGGGCCCCTACAATGAGCAGTTCTTC.

This clonotype was counted only a few times. The V call is TRBV12-3 or TRBV12-4, the J call TRBJ2-2, with 8 bases aligning to TRBD2. Trimming took 5 bases from V and 6 from J; bases not matched to a gene: 11. The CDR3 has 16 amino acids. In nucleotides, the CDR3 is TGTGCCAGCAGTCACACGCCGGGACTAGGGTCCGGGGAGCTGTTTTTT. Its protein product is CASSHTPGLGSGELFF.

This clonotype was counted a few times. V usage is TRBV16 and J usage is TRBJ1-5; D gene ambiguous. CDR3 length: 13 residues. Germline CDR1 reads KGHSY; CDR2 reads FQNENV. V lost 5 bases to trimming and J lost 10 bases, with 15 bases between them. This CDR3 reads CASSYLEINPQHF. DNA of the CDR3: TGTGCCAGCAGCTATCTCGAGATTAACCCCCAGCATTTT.

The chain joins TRBV12-3 or TRBV12-4 to TRBJ1-1; D not certain. The CDR3 runs to 13 residues. Trimming stripped 6 bases from V and 1 base from J, with 9 bases between. CDR3 DNA: TGTGCCAGCAGGTTACAGAGGAACACTGAAGCTTTCTTT. As protein: CASRLQRNTEAFF.

This clonotype has only a few counts. The chain couples TRBV18 to TRBJ2-5; 9 nucleotides agree with TRBD1. This CDR3 has 14 amino acids. Germline V CDR1 and CDR2: KGHSH, LQKENI. With V trimmed by 2 bases and J by 6 bases, 4 bases remained unmatched. The CDR3 region has the DNA TGTGCCAGCTCACCAGGACAGGGGACACAGACCCAGTACTTC. Its protein product is CASSPGQGTQTQYF. The whole variable domain, remainder taken from reference TRBV18 and TRBJ2-5, is NAGVMQNPRHLVRRRGQEARLRCSPMKGHSHVYWYRQLPEEGLKFMVYLQKENIIDESGMPKERFSAEFPKEGPSILRIQQVVRGDSAAYFCASSPGQGTQTQYFGPGTRLLVL.

This clonotype was observed a handful of times. The chain combines TRBV7-9 with TRBJ2-3; 7 bases line up with TRBD2. The V gene's germline CDR1 is SEHNR and CDR2 FQNEAQ (reference sequence). This CDR3 spans 17 amino acids. J gave up 2 bases and V 3 bases, and 11 bases lay outside the gene matches. The CDR3 sequence is CASSLGGSGLYTDTQYF. The CDR3 region has the DNA TGTGCCAGCAGCTTGGGCGGTAGCGGGCTTTACACAGATACGCAGTATTTT. The full variable domain, rest sourced from reference TRBV7-9 and TRBJ2-3, is DTGVSQNPRHKITKRGQNVTFRCDPISEHNRLYWYRQTLGQGPEFLTYFQNEAQLEKSRLLSDRFSAERPKGSFSTLEIQRTEQGDSAMYLCASSLGGSGLYTDTQYFGPGTRLTVL.

This rearrangement joins TRBV25-1 to TRBJ2-3, with 10 nucleotides matching TRBD2. The CDR3 loop spans 16 amino acids. The ends lost 4 bases at V and 10 bases at J; junction bases unmatched: 14. The germline gives CDR1 MGHDK, CDR2 SYGVNS. The CDR3 loop is CASSAGQREGRSAQYF. The CDR3 DNA follows: TGTGCCAGCAGTGCAGGCCAGCGGGAGGGCCGATCGGCGCAGTATTTT. Using reference TRBV25-1 and TRBJ2-3 for the parts outside the CDR3, the full variable domain is EADIYQTPRYLVIGTGKKITLECSQTMGHDKMYWYQQDPGMELHLIHYSYGVNSTEKGDLSSESTVSRIRTEHFPLTLESARPSHTSQYLCASSAGQREGRSAQYFGPGTRLTVL.

The chain carries TRBV18 and TRBJ1-3; no firm D call. The CDR3 is made up of 18 amino acids. V lost 3 bases and J lost 1, with 19 bases in between. CDR1 and CDR2 (germline): KGHSH, LQKENI. In nucleotides, the CDR3 is TGTGCCAGCTCACCGTATGGACCAGAGGCCTTGTCTGGAAACACCATATATTTT. Translating gives CASSPYGPEALSGNTIYF. The entire variable domain, with the rest obtained from reference TRBV18 and TRBJ1-3, is as follows: NAGVMQNPRHLVRRRGQEARLRCSPMKGHSHVYWYRQLPEEGLKFMVYLQKENIIDESGMPKERFSAEFPKEGPSILRIQQVVRGDSAAYFCASSPYGPEALSGNTIYFGEGSWLTVV.

The chain links TRBV11-2 to TRBJ2-7; D is undetermined. CDR3 length: 15 residues. V was pared by 0 bases and J by 3 bases, with 12 bases between. The germline V gene encodes CDR1 SGHAT and CDR2 FQNNGV. The CDR3 DNA reads as TGTGCCAGCAGCTTAGAAGTTGGCAGCTACTACGAGCAGTACTTC. Its protein product is CASSLEVGSYYEQYF.

The chain uses TRBV9 and TRBJ2-2; D is uncertain. Germline CDR1 SGDLS, CDR2 YYNGEE. V lost 0 bases to trimming and J lost 7 bases, with 19 bases between them. This CDR3 comprises 17 residues. The CDR3: CASSVVAGQNEIGELFF. The CDR3 nucleotides read TGTGCCAGCAGCGTAGTAGCAGGCCAGAATGAAATCGGGGAGCTGTTTTTT.

The J gene is TRBJ2-2, the V gene TRBV7-3, with a tentative D call TRBD2 (6 bases). The CDR3 extends over 13 amino acids. Trimming removed 3 bases at V and 10 bases at J, with 12 bases between. Germline lookup yields CDR1 SGHTA and CDR2 FQGTGA. The CDR3 sequence: CASSLPGAVELFF. The CDR3 DNA sequence: TGTGCCAGCAGCTTGCCGGGAGCGGTGGAGCTGTTTTTT.

The V gene is TRBV25-1, the J gene TRBJ2-1; 7 positions agree with TRBD2. This CDR3 is built from 16 residues. V was clipped by 5 bases and J by 3 bases; unmatched bases: 10. From germline, CDR1 is MGHDK and CDR2 SYGVNS. The DNA of the CDR3 is TGTGCCAGCAGTCTCCCGACTAGCCGGGGCTACAATGAGCAGTTCTTC. Its protein is CASSLPTSRGYNEQFF.

This clonotype was counted only a few times. The rearrangement links TRBV12-3 or TRBV12-4 to TRBJ2-2; 10 bases agree with TRBD2. V shed 2 bases and J 2 bases; nucleotides not matched to a gene: 5. The CDR3 spans 17 residues. The CDR3 loop is CASSLKLAGSNTGELFF. The CDR3, as DNA: TGTGCCAGCAGTTTAAAACTAGCGGGATCCAACACCGGGGAGCTGTTTTTT.

This clonotype occurred once. CDR3 sequence (DNA): TGTGCCATCTGCCCAGGTGTATTTCTCCGATATAATGAAAAACTGTTTTTT. This sequence encodes CAICPGVFLRYNEKLFF. The V gene is TRBV3-1, the J gene TRBJ1-4; D call uncertain. Germline CDR1 reads LGHDT; CDR2 reads YNNKEL (reference sequence). CDR3 length: 17 amino acids. Trimming left V 10 bases short and J 4 bases short, with 25 bases between. Filled out from reference TRBV3-1 and TRBJ1-4, the complete variable domain reads DTAVSQTPKYLVTQMGNDKSIKCEQNLGHDTMYWYKQDSKKFLKIMFSYNNKELIINETVPNRFSPKSPDKAHLNLHINSLELGDSAVYFCAICPGVFLRYNEKLFFGSGTQLSVL.

At least ten counts were recorded for this clonotype. The CDR3 is CSASSLAETQYF. Written as DNA, the CDR3 is TGCAGTGCTAGCTCCCTAGCGGAGACCCAGTACTTC. The chain is built from TRBV20-1 and TRBJ2-5, with D tentatively TRBD2 (6 bases). This CDR3 contains 12 residues. The germline CDR1 and CDR2 sequences are DFQATT and SNEGSKA (reference sequence). Between the trimmed V and J ends, which lost 3 bases and 5 bases, there was a span of 10 bases.